This TCR beta chain originates from a study of T cell responses to AZD1222 COVID-19 vaccine. Study-level results: Baseline antibody screening turned up just six seropositive AZD1222 recipients. Donors were chiefly white British, with a greater number of females, and clonal diversity was perhaps underestimated.

As regards this clone: Antigen specificity is unknown.

TCRdb keeps only in-frame clones here, not all; method: immunoSEQ multiplex PCR. The sample carries fewer than 200,000 clones, approximately 92% recorded once. The specimen comprised peripheral blood, sampled on day 0 of AZD1222 vaccination. This TCR derives from an adult in good health.

In nucleotides, the CDR3 is TGTGCCAGCAGTGAAGCCCGGGTCGGAACAGGGAACGTATATGGCTACACCTTC. The encoded protein is CASSEARVGTGNVYGYTF. The gene calls are TRBV6-1 and TRBJ1-2, with D maybe TRBD1 (6 bases). V lost 0 bases and J 5 bases, leaving 22 bases between the germline ends. Per germline, CDR1 MNHNS and CDR2 SASEGT. This CDR3 is 18 amino acids long.